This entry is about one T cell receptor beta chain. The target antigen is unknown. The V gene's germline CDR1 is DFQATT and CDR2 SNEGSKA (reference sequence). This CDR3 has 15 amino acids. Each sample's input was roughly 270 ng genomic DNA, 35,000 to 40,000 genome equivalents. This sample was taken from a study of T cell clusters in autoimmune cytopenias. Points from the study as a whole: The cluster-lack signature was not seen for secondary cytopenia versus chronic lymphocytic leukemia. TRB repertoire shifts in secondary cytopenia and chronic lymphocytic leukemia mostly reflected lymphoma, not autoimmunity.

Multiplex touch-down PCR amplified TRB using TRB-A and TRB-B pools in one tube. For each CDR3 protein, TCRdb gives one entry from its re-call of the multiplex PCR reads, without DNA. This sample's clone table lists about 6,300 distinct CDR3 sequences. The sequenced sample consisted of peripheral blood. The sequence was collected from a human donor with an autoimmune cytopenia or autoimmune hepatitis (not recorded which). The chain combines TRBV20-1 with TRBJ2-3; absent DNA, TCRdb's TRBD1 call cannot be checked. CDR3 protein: CSARWVGGDTDTQYF.